This record concerns one T cell receptor (beta chain) sequence. Its antigen is as yet unknown. The sample belongs to a study of memory CD4+ T cells and cytomegalovirus serostatus. The germline CDR1 and CDR2 sequences are GTSNPN and SVGIG (reference sequence). V was pared by 0 bases and J by 7 bases, with 18 bases between. This CDR3 has 16 residues. Under the authors' procedure: Out-of-frame sequences were removed, leaving 2 million or so distinct TCRbeta sequences. The protocol was immunoSEQ multiplex PCR, while the TCRdb copy is restricted to in-frame clones and leaves out a portion. For V, J and clone size, that table is used; D and trimming come from the DNA. There are some 50,000 clones in the sample; 60% to 80% occur only once, and 0.55% to 0.7% lies in the top ten. Notes on the study in general: The CMV-associated TCR signature appears largely within the CD4+ memory repertoire.

The sort gate was single viable CD3+CD4+CD8-CD45RO+ cells for memory CD4+ T cells. Positive selection with CD4 microbeads enriched total CD4+ T cells. The sequenced sample was memory CD4+ T cells from blood. This clonotype was obtained from an adult in good health and CMV-seronegative. The V gene is TRBV30, the J gene TRBJ1-4; D remains ambiguous. CDR3 DNA: TGTGCCTGGAGTGTGACCAGGTTCGAGTCTCGTGAAAAACTGTTTTTT. Residues: CAWSVTRFESREKLFF.